Listed below are T cell receptor beta chains from one sample, sequenced in a study of PD-L1 blockade in urothelial cancer. Repertoires were generated with immunoSEQ multiplex PCR, while TCRdb's copy carries only in-frame clones and drops some. The repertoire holds tens of thousands of clones, with 82% as singletons. The sequences come from PBMCs, collected around atezolizumab (anti-PD-L1) treatment. The receptors were sampled from an older man with urothelial cancer. The CDR3 runs from the conserved cysteine through the conserved F or W. The order of the fields is clone size, D gene, V gene, J gene, CDR3 DNA, CDR3 protein. A D gene is named only where the DNA matches it firmly. Clone size is not always given. Where it is, it says once, few, many or a class for expanded clones.

abundance: .; d_gene: .; v_gene: TRBV30; j_gene: TRBJ2-1; CDR3nt: TGTGCCTGGAGAAGTCCCCCTAGCGTAAATGAGCAGTTCTTC; CDR3aa: CAWRSPPSVNEQFF
abundance: .; d_gene: TRBD2; v_gene: TRBV2; j_gene: TRBJ2-5; CDR3nt: TGTGCCAGCAGTGTGGCGGGGGGGGTCCAAGAGACCCAGTACTTC; CDR3aa: CASSVAGGVQETQYF
abundance: .; d_gene: TRBD1; v_gene: TRBV19; j_gene: TRBJ1-2; CDR3nt: TGTGCCAGCCAAAACCGCGGGACAGGGGATTTCTATGGCTACACCTTC; CDR3aa: CASQNRGTGDFYGYTF
abundance: .; d_gene: .; v_gene: TRBV7-2; j_gene: TRBJ2-7; CDR3nt: TGTGCCAGCAGCTGGACATCTTTCGAGCAGTACTTC; CDR3aa: CASSWTSFEQYF
abundance: .; d_gene: .; v_gene: TRBV18; j_gene: TRBJ2-5; CDR3nt: TGTGCCAGCTCACCTATGTCGGGGAGGGAGACCCAGTACTTC; CDR3aa: CASSPMSGRETQYF
abundance: .; d_gene: TRBD1; v_gene: TRBV28; j_gene: TRBJ1-1; CDR3nt: TGTGCCAGCAGTTCAACCGGGACAGAGAACACTGAAGCTTTCTTT; CDR3aa: CASSSTGTENTEAFF
abundance: .; d_gene: TRBD2; v_gene: TRBV7-2; j_gene: TRBJ2-5; CDR3nt: TGTGCCAGCAGAGGTCAGCGGGAGGACCAAGAGACCCAGTACTTC; CDR3aa: CASRGQREDQETQYF
abundance: .; d_gene: .; v_gene: TRBV29-1; j_gene: TRBJ2-5; CDR3nt: TGCAGCGTTGCTAGCAGAACGACCCAGTACTTC; CDR3aa: CSVASRTTQYF
abundance: .; d_gene: TRBD1; v_gene: TRBV25-1; j_gene: TRBJ2-7; CDR3nt: TGTGCCAGCAGTGATAAAGGGACAGGGATGTACGAGCAGTACTTC; CDR3aa: CASSDKGTGMYEQYF
abundance: .; d_gene: TRBD2; v_gene: TRBV5-4; j_gene: TRBJ2-7; CDR3nt: TGTGCCAGCAGCCCACTAGCGGGAGACTACGAGCAGTACTTC; CDR3aa: CASSPLAGDYEQYF
abundance: few; d_gene: TRBD1; v_gene: TRBV7-8; j_gene: TRBJ2-3; CDR3nt: TGTGCCAGCAGACGCGGACAGGGGACGCAGTATTTT; CDR3aa: CASRRGQGTQYF
abundance: .; d_gene: .; v_gene: TRBV5-4; j_gene: TRBJ1-1; CDR3nt: TGTGCCAGCAGCTTGGACAGCCTGAACACTGAAGCTTTCTTT; CDR3aa: CASSLDSLNTEAFF
abundance: .; d_gene: TRBD1; v_gene: TRBV6-4; j_gene: TRBJ2-2; CDR3nt: TGTGCCAGAGACAGGGGGCGGGCCGGGGAGCTGTTTTTT; CDR3aa: CARDRGRAGELFF
abundance: .; d_gene: .; v_gene: TRBV11-2; j_gene: TRBJ2-3; CDR3nt: TGTGCCAGCAGCCACAGTGCCCTAAGCACAGATACGCAGTATTTT; CDR3aa: CASSHSALSTDTQYF
abundance: .; d_gene: .; v_gene: TRBV29-1; j_gene: TRBJ1-1; CDR3nt: TGCAGCGGTAAGACGGGACACAACACTGAAGCTTTCTTT; CDR3aa: CSGKTGHNTEAFF
abundance: .; d_gene: TRBD2; v_gene: TRBV13; j_gene: TRBJ2-3; CDR3nt: TGTGCCAGCAGCCCCCGGGTAGCGGGGAGCACAGATACGCAGTATTTT; CDR3aa: CASSPRVAGSTDTQYF
abundance: .; d_gene: TRBD1; v_gene: TRBV5-1; j_gene: TRBJ1-1; CDR3nt: TGCGCCAGCAGCTTGGGAGGACAGGGCGGTACTGAAGCTTTCTTT; CDR3aa: CASSLGGQGGTEAFF
abundance: .; d_gene: TRBD2; v_gene: TRBV11-2; j_gene: TRBJ2-1; CDR3nt: TGTGCCAGCAGCTTAGATATAGCGGGAGGCCTATACAATGAGCAGTTCTTC; CDR3aa: CASSLDIAGGLYNEQFF